A single T cell receptor beta chain is shown here with its context. This record belongs to a study of T cell repertoires in cytomegalovirus infection. This CDR3 has 15 amino acids. Per germline, CDR1 MNHEY and CDR2 SVGAGI. J lost 1 base, V lost 5 bases, and 6 bases had no gene match. One entry per CDR3 protein, called by TCRdb with MiXCR from the reads. The sample carries about 250,000 distinct CDR3 sequences, about 18% recorded once. The receptor was isolated from a human donor in good health (CMV status not recorded). Some clones in this sample may be carry-over from other donors' samples. V gene TRBV6-5 combines with J gene TRBJ1-1; 8 bases are shared with TRBD1. Sequenced sample: CD8+ T cells from PBMCs. The CDR3 nucleotides read TGTGCCAGCAGTCTTCGGCAGGGGGCGAACACTGAAGCTTTCTTT. Translation gives CASSLRQGANTEAFF.